These T cell receptor beta chains were read from a single sample in a study of immune evolution from preneoplasia to lung adenocarcinoma. Generated by immunoSEQ multiplex PCR, the TCRdb table keeps only in-frame clones and is missing some. The sample has approximately 6,900 clones, about 80% seen once. The sequencing input was FFPE lung adenocarcinoma in situ tissue. All receptors come from a donor at least 70 years old with lung adenocarcinoma. Each CDR3 is given with its conserved first and last residue. A D gene is named only where the DNA matches it firmly. The size field is filled for only some rows; it gives once, few, many or a size class.

V: TRBV7-9
size: -
J: TRBJ2-1
D: TRBD2
CDR3: CCVAGVNEQFF
DNA: TGTTGCGTAGCGGGGGTGAATGAGCAGTTCTTC

V: TRBV19
size: -
J: TRBJ1-1
D: -
CDR3: CASGDRNTEAFF
DNA: TGTGCCAGTGGGGACCGGAACACTGAAGCTTTCTTT

V: TRBV5-4
size: -
J: TRBJ2-7
D: TRBD1
CDR3: CASSASTGEIYEQYF
DNA: TGTGCCAGCAGCGCGTCGACAGGGGAAATCTACGAGCAGTACTTC

V: TRBV7-2
size: -
J: TRBJ2-4
D: -
CDR3: CASSFPDSKNIQYF
DNA: TGTGCCAGCAGCTTTCCAGATAGTAAGAACATTCAGTACTTC

V: TRBV27
size: -
J: TRBJ1-2
D: TRBD1
CDR3: CASSDRGFGYGYTF
DNA: TGTGCCAGCAGTGACAGGGGATTCGGCTATGGCTACACCTTC

V: TRBV4-1
size: -
J: TRBJ2-3
D: TRBD2
CDR3: CASSRPQRGYTDTQYF
DNA: TGCGCCAGCAGCCGGCCCCAGCGGGGCTATACAGATACGCAGTATTTT

V: TRBV18
size: -
J: TRBJ2-7
D: -
CDR3: CASSPGPSEREQYF
DNA: TGTGCCAGCTCACCCGGCCCTAGTGAGCGCGAGCAGTACTTC

V: TRBV9
size: -
J: TRBJ1-4
D: -
CDR3: CASSVGRGATNEKLFF
DNA: TGTGCCAGCAGCGTAGGAAGGGGAGCAACTAATGAAAAACTGTTTTTT

V: TRBV7-8
size: -
J: TRBJ2-2
D: TRBD1
CDR3: CASSPDRDTGELFF
DNA: TGTGCCAGCAGCCCGGACAGGGACACCGGGGAGCTGTTTTTT

V: TRBV30
size: few
J: TRBJ1-1
D: -
CDR3: CAWSLPGGMNTEAFF
DNA: TGTGCCTGGAGCCTCCCTGGGGGCATGAACACTGAAGCTTTCTTT

V: TRBV28
size: medium-sized
J: TRBJ1-4
D: -
CDR3: CASFSGGTNEKLFF
DNA: TGTGCCAGCTTCTCCGGGGGCACTAATGAAAAACTGTTTTTT

V: TRBV30
size: -
J: TRBJ2-5
D: TRBD1
CDR3: CAWSKGQGVGQYF
DNA: TGTGCCTGGAGTAAGGGACAGGGGGTTGGCCAGTACTTC

V: TRBV2
size: -
J: TRBJ1-2
D: -
CDR3: CASSEPFRHLSNYGYTF
DNA: TGTGCCAGCAGTGAACCCTTCAGGCACCTTTCAAACTATGGCTACACCTTC

V: TRBV2
size: once
J: TRBJ2-7
D: -
CDR3: CASSEAGGSYEQYF
DNA: TGTGCCAGCAGTGAGGCAGGAGGTTCCTACGAGCAGTACTTC

V: TRBV18
size: -
J: TRBJ1-2
D: TRBD1
CDR3: CASSPQGAHGYTF
DNA: TGTGCCAGCTCACCGCAGGGGGCGCATGGCTACACCTTC

V: TRBV7-2
size: -
J: TRBJ2-7
D: -
CDR3: CASSLEVSWKSYEQYF
DNA: TGTGCCAGCAGCTTAGAGGTATCGTGGAAAAGCTACGAGCAGTACTTC

V: TRBV12-5
size: once
J: TRBJ1-2
D: -
CDR3: CASSRSNYGYTF
DNA: TGTGCTAGTAGCCGGTCTAACTATGGCTACACCTTC

V: TRBV5-6
size: -
J: TRBJ2-2
D: -
CDR3: CASSLAPGELFF
DNA: TGTGCCAGCAGCTTGGCACCCGGGGAGCTGTTTTTT

V: TRBV9
size: -
J: TRBJ2-2
D: TRBD2
CDR3: CASSVGAAGATTGELFF
DNA: TGTGCCAGCAGCGTAGGGGCGGCGGGAGCTACCACCGGGGAGCTGTTTTTT

V: TRBV10-2
size: -
J: TRBJ2-5
D: TRBD2
CDR3: CASSGLAGGQETQYF
DNA: TGCGCCAGCAGTGGACTAGCGGGGGGCCAAGAGACCCAGTACTTC

V: TRBV2
size: few
J: TRBJ2-7
D: -
CDR3: CASRRMDTPYEQYF
DNA: TGTGCCAGCAGGAGGATGGACACCCCCTACGAGCAGTACTTC

V: TRBV12-5
size: -
J: TRBJ2-5
D: -
CDR3: CASGLGSLGAETQYF
DNA: TGTGCTAGTGGTTTGGGGTCCCTCGGAGCAGAGACCCAGTACTTC

V: TRBV10-2
size: once
J: TRBJ1-1
D: TRBD1
CDR3: CASSIQGAEAFF
DNA: TGCGCCAGCAGTATCCAGGGGGCTGAAGCTTTCTTT

V: TRBV7-8
size: once
J: TRBJ1-6
D: -
CDR3: CASSLQVNSPLHF
DNA: TGTGCCAGCAGCTTACAAGTTAATTCACCCCTCCACTTT